This note documents a single T cell receptor beta chain sequence. V lost 6 bases and J lost 9; bases outside the gene matches: 8. The germline CDR1 and CDR2 sequences are MNHNY and SVGAGI (reference sequence). The CDR3 is 15 residues long. This entry belongs to a study of blood T cell repertoires in COVID-19. The wider study: The samples span acute and convalescent COVID-19 from the United States, Italy and Spain. Sample material is recorded as cDNA or gDNA derived from T cells, B-cell-depleted T cells, or PBMCs.

In the original workflow: Estimated nucleated cell counts came from reference gene primer amplification. Profiling relied on immunoSEQ multiplex PCR, and the TCRdb table lists in-frame clones only, not all of them. V and J calls and clone size are copied from that table; D and trimming were computed from the DNA. Found here are about 150,000 clones, around 84% of them singletons; the top ten hold about 7.8%. This chain joins TRBV6-6 and TRBJ2-1; 13 nucleotides match TRBD2. The specimen sequenced was peripheral blood. This receptor was taken from a woman aged 45-59 years in a cohort sampled during active or convalescent COVID-19. CDR3 in amino acids: CASSLGLAGSGEQFF. The CDR3 nucleotides are TGTGCCAGCAGCTTGGGACTAGCGGGGTCTGGTGAGCAGTTCTTC.